Reported below is one T cell receptor (beta chain). Its target is not known. The trim removed 7 bases at V and 7 bases at J, leaving 8 bases unmatched. The CDR3 totals 14 residues. Germline V CDR1 and CDR2: SNHLY, FYNNEI. TCRdb fed the RT-PCR reads into MiXCR, producing one record per CDR3 protein. The sample lists approximately 500,000 distinct CDR3 sequences, 10% to 15% occurring once. The entry originates in a study of response to subunit inactivated influenza vaccine. Notes on the study in general: Authors suggested each seasonal flu vaccination may recruit only limited numbers of new T cells.

This receptor was obtained from a man in his forties or fifties who received an inactivated influenza vaccine. Sample: PBMCs from blood, taken 45 days after vaccination. The rearrangement joins TRBV2 to TRBJ2-1; 9 bases map to TRBD2. The CDR3: CASTRSGGRNEQFF. DNA for the CDR3: TGTGCCAGCACTCGGAGCGGGGGGAGGAATGAGCAGTTCTTC.